This TCR beta chain was recorded in a study of neurological immune-mediated disorders. TCRdb processed the 5' RACE reads anew with MiXCR; each CDR3 protein has one entry. The table has roughly 76,000 distinct CDR3 sequences, 3.2% seen once. Germline V gives CDR1 LNHDA, CDR2 SQIVND (reference sequence). The CDR3 is made up of 15 amino acids. J gave up 4 bases and V 2 bases, and 3 bases lay outside the gene matches. This clonotype has at least ten counts. Material: PBMCs. This chain links TRBV19 with TRBJ2-1, with TRBD2 matching 9 bases. The clonotype comes from a woman aged 45-65 years with multiple sclerosis. The CDR3 DNA reads TGTGCCAGTAGTATACCAGCGGGGGGTTACAATGAGCAGTTCTTC. This gives the protein CASSIPAGGYNEQFF.